The sequence of this TCR beta chain was determined in a study of blood T cell repertoires in COVID-19 (dated by TCRdb to about 2020). In terms of the full investigation: The collaborator samples originated in the United States, Italy and Spain and spanned the acute and convalescent phases of COVID-19. The material from the prospective study consisted of cDNA or gDNA derived from T cells, B-cell-depleted T cells, or PBMCs. Subjects who had been exposed to COVID-19, were actively infected with it, or had recovered from it provided the deeply sampled blood TCRbeta repertoires that made up the dataset. A freely available public database, intended as a resource for researchers studying the immune response to SARS-CoV-2, is where the repertoires were released. Samples were obtained from the ongoing ImmuneRACE study (first 160 participants) and from approximately 1,200 subjects provided by 6 global collaborators. Nearly every sample came with metadata listing a de-identified subject ID, COVID-19 status, age in years and sex. HLA class I and class II types, where available, came from metadata supplied by the sample provider rather than from assay-based typing.

Clipping removes 5 bases from V and 5 bases from J, with 9 as the unmatched junction base count. From the cysteine up to the phenylalanine, the CDR3 has a length of 15 residues. The retained sequence is limited to the CDR3, 45 bases, with the frame set at the first base. Reading the germline V gene gives CDR1 MNHEY and CDR2 SVGAGI. Of note for this clone: The antigen it recognizes is unknown. Base qualities are missing; no much larger clone stands one base away.

The collaborating institutions used their own protocols to collect whole blood in K2EDTA tubes. For TCRbeta analysis, collaborator samples were shipped as frozen whole blood, as isolated PBMCs, or as DNA extracted from either sample type. The immunoSEQ Assay, a bias-controlled multiplex PCR, was used to amplify TCRbeta CDR3 regions from genomic DNA. Under the source paper's analysis protocol: The number of nucleated cells in each sample was estimated by amplification of reference gene primers within the assay. To quantify the absolute abundance of each unique TCRbeta CDR3 rearrangement, sequence reads were collapsed and filtered. For each sample, productive Simpson clonality was calculated as the square root of Simpson's diversity index across productive rearrangements. Entries here come from immuneACCESS through TCRdb and include only in-frame sequences with V and J called. Some clones fail to appear in such tables; in the studies checked, an unresolved V gene covers under half of the shortfall, and the cause of the remainder is unknown. The V and J calls and the clone size are those of that table, but D and trimming were determined from the DNA. In this sample the table shows 50,000 to 75,000 clones, approximately 93% of which occur a single time. Roughly 3% of the sample is held by the ten biggest clonotypes.

Study-wide conclusions, independent of this receptor: Clinical and demographic metadata were provided uncurated, with the amount varying by source and participant.

Material for sequencing was peripheral blood. This clonotype was obtained from a man in his 70s with active COVID-19. The chain links TRBV6-5 with TRBJ2-1; TRBD2 matches 7 bases in the middle. The nucleotide sequence reads TGTGCCAGCAGTCCCTTAGCGGGTAAGAACAATGAGCAGTTCTTC. Translated, this is CASSPLAGKNNEQFF.